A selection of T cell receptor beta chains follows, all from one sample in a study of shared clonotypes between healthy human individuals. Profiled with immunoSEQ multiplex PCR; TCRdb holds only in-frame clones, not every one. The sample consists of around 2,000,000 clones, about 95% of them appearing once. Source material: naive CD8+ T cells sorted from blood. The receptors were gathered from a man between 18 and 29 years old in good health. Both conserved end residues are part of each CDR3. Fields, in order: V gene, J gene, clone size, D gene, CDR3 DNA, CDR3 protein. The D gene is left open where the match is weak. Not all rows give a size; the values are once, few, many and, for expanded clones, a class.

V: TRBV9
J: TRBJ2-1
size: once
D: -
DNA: TGTGCCAGCAGCGATCACCCTACCAATGAGCAGTTCTTC
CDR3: CASSDHPTNEQFF

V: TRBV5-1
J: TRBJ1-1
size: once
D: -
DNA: TGCGCCAGCAGCTCCCCACTCGGCCTCCTTAGGGACACTGAAGCTTTCTTT
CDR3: CASSSPLGLLRDTEAFF

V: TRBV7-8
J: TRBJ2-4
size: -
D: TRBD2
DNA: TGTGCCAGCAGCCCCGGACTAGCGGGAGGGGGGACCAAAAACATTCAGTACTTC
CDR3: CASSPGLAGGGTKNIQYF

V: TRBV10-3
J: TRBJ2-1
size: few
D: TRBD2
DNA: TGTGCCATCAGTGAGTCGGCGGCTAGCGGGGATTTCAATGAGCAGTTCTTC
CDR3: CAISESAASGDFNEQFF

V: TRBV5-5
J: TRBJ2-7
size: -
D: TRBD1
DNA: TGTGCCAGCAGCTTGGGACAGGGGATCTCCTACGAGCAGTACTTC
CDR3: CASSLGQGISYEQYF

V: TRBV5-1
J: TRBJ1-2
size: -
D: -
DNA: TGCGCCAGCAGCCCGAACACCGATAACTATGGCTACACCTTC
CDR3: CASSPNTDNYGYTF

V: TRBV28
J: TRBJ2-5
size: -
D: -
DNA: TGTGCCAGCAGTCTGCTGACGCTCCAAGAGACCCAGTACTTC
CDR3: CASSLLTLQETQYF

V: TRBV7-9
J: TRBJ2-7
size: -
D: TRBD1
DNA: TGTGCCAGCAGCTTAGGACAGGGGGCGGTTTACGAGCAGTACTTC
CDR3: CASSLGQGAVYEQYF

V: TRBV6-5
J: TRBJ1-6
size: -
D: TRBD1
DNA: TGTGCCAGCAGTTACTCGACAGGGGATCAGTTCACCCTCCACTTT
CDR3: CASSYSTGDQFTLHF

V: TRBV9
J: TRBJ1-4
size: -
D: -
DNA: TGTGCCAGCAGCGTAGCGGGGGGGAATGAAAAACTGTTTTTT
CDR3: CASSVAGGNEKLFF

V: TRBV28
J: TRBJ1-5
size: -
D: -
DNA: TGTGCCAGCAGTTTAAGGGTCCTGTCTCAGCCCCAGCATTTT
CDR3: CASSLRVLSQPQHF

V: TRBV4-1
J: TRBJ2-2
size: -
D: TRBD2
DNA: TGCGCCAGCAGCCAATCGATAGGACTAGCGCGTAACACCGGGGAGCTGTTTTTT
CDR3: CASSQSIGLARNTGELFF

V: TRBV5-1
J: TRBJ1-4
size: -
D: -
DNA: TGCGCCAGCAGTCTGAATGCGGTGGACAGTGAAAAACTGTTTTTT
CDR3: CASSLNAVDSEKLFF

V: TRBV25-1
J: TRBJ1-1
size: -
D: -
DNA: TGTGCCAGCAGTGATTGGAACACTGAAGCTTTCTTT
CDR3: CASSDWNTEAFF

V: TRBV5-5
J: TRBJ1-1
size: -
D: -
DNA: TGTGCCAGCAGAACGGACACGAACACTGAAGCTTTCTTT
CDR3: CASRTDTNTEAFF

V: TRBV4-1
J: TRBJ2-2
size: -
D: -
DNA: TGCGCCAGCAGCCAGCCCAAGGCCCCGGCCATAGCCAATGGGGAGCTGTTTTTT
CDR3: CASSQPKAPAIANGELFF

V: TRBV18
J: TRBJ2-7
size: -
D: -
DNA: TGTGCCAGCTCACCACCGCGATCAAGAAGCGACGAGCAGTACTTC
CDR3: CASSPPRSRSDEQYF

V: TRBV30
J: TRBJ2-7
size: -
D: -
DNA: TGTGCCTGGACCGATAGTGGCTACGAGCAGTACTTC
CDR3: CAWTDSGYEQYF

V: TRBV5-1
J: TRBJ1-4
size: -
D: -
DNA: TGCGCCAGCAGATCCGGGACCGATACAACTAATGAAAAACTGTTTTTT
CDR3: CASRSGTDTTNEKLFF

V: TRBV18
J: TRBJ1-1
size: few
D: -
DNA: TGTGCCAGCTCCCCGGGGAGGAACACTGAAGCTTTCTTT
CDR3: CASSPGRNTEAFF

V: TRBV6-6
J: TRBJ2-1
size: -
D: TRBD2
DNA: TGTGCCAGCAGTTACGGTCTAGCGGGGGAATACAATGAGCAGTTCTTC
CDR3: CASSYGLAGEYNEQFF

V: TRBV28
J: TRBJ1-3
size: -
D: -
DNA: TGTGCCAGCACCTTGGGGCAGACCGGAAACACCATATATTTT
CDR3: CASTLGQTGNTIYF